This T cell receptor beta chain originates from a study of T cell responses to AZD1222 COVID-19 vaccine. Study-level findings and limits: CD4 TCRs associated with vaccination spanned spike, dominating at 160-218 and 743-854. Recipients of two AZD1222 doses showed rising Spike-specific TCR breadth and depth.

TCRdb's table, derived via immunoSEQ multiplex PCR, lists solely in-frame clones and lacks some. The sample lists 85,000 to 100,000 clones, approximately 84% seen once, with 10% in the top ten. As to this clone: Its antigen remains unidentified.

From germline, CDR1 is SEHNR and CDR2 FQNEAQ (reference sequence). This CDR3 spans 16 amino acids. The V gene end was trimmed by 6 bases and the J gene end by 2 bases; junction bases not matched to a gene: 10. V usage is TRBV7-9 and J usage is TRBJ2-7; 10 bases are shared with TRBD1. The material was peripheral blood, obtained on day 0 of AZD1222 vaccination. The TCR sequence derives from an adult in good health. The CDR3 sequence: CASRRDPGQGTYEQYF. The DNA for the CDR3 is TGTGCCAGCAGACGCGACCCGGGACAGGGGACCTACGAGCAGTACTTC.